Listed here are 11 T cell receptor beta chains from one sample, sequenced in a study of T cell repertoires in cytomegalovirus infection. TCRdb reanalysed the reads using MiXCR and keeps one entry per CDR3 protein. The table shows approximately 180,000 distinct CDR3 sequences, with roughly 9% occurring only once. Sequencing input: PBMCs. The receptors here all came from a human donor in good health (CMV status not recorded). Some clones in this sample may be carry-over from other donors' samples.

This clonotype was observed a few times. One end of the junction is discordant with germline, which a read error may explain. V is TRBV6-8 and J is TRBJ1-2, with D possibly being TRBD1 (5 bases). Germline CDR1 is MNHGY and CDR2 is SAAAGT. CDR3 length equals 11 residues. CDR3 nucleotides: TGTGCCAGCAGGGACGTGACAGAGACCGCCTTC. It translates to CASRDVTETAF.

In this sample, this clonotype turned up many times. V usage is TRBV4-3 and J usage is TRBJ1-1; maybe TRBD1 (5 bases). CDR1 and CDR2 from the germline V gene are LGHNA and YSLEER. The CDR3 runs 15 residues. The V end lost 3 bases, the J end lost 0 bases, and 11 bases lay between the germline ends. CDR3 DNA: TGCGCCAGCAGCCAGTCTGGGACGGTGAACACTGAAGCTTTCTTT. It yields the protein CASSQSGTVNTEAFF.

This clonotype was counted at least ten times. This chain links TRBV3-1 with TRBJ1-5; D call uncertain. This CDR3 contains 15 residues. V was pared by 0 bases and J by 4 bases, with 10 bases between. CDR1 is LGHDT, CDR2 YNNKEL, per germline (reference sequence). The CDR3 DNA sequence: TGTGCCAGCAGCCAAGATCATGGGAGTAATCAGCCCCAGCATTTT. Amino acids: CASSQDHGSNQPQHF.

The J gene is TRBJ2-7, the V gene TRBV7-2; 13 bases line up with TRBD2. This CDR3 region has 16 residues. V was pared by 4 bases and J by 1 base, with 4 bases of the junction left unmatched. Germline V CDR1 and CDR2: SGHTA, FQGNSA. CDR3: CASSYGLAGVSYEQYF. The CDR3 DNA follows: TGTGCCAGCAGCTACGGACTAGCGGGAGTATCCTACGAGCAGTACTTC.

The V call is TRBV29-1, the J call TRBJ1-3; 8 bases are shared with TRBD1. This CDR3 is 14 amino acids long. V lost 5 bases, J lost 0 bases, and 3 bases stayed unmatched. Germline-derived CDR1 and CDR2 are SQVTM and ANQGSEA. CDR3 DNA sequence: TGCAGCGTTCACAGGGGGGACTCTGGAAACACCATATATTTT. Translation: CSVHRGDSGNTIYF.

This clonotype was detected many times. The CDR3 protein is CASSQELSYRDTQYF. CDR3 nucleotide sequence: TGTGCCAGCAGCCAAGAGCTGTCATACCGAGATACGCAGTATTTT. The chain couples TRBV7-9 to TRBJ2-3; D gene uncertain. The CDR3 consists of 15 residues. The germline V gene encodes CDR1 SEHNR and CDR2 FQNEAQ (reference sequence). V was trimmed by 5 bases and J by 5 bases, leaving 17 bases between them.

This clonotype was observed a handful of times. This chain joins TRBV11-2 and TRBJ2-1; 8 bases align to TRBD2. Germline V CDR1 and CDR2: SGHAT, FQNNGV. V lost 1 base, J lost 0 bases, and 2 bases stayed unmatched. The CDR3 consists of 16 residues. The CDR3 loop is CASSLAGGFSYNEQFF. The CDR3 DNA sequence: TGTGCCAGCAGCTTAGCGGGAGGGTTCTCCTACAATGAGCAGTTCTTC.

Only a few counts were recorded for this clonotype. This sequence joins TRBV7-9 and TRBJ1-2; TRBD1 is a possible D gene (5 bases). V lost 5 bases and J lost 4, with 17 bases in between. The germline V gene has CDR1 SEHNR and CDR2 FQNEAQ (reference sequence). The CDR3 has 15 amino acids. CDR3 in amino acids: CASSRTGEERYGYTF. For the CDR3, the DNA is TGTGCCAGCAGCCGGACGGGGGAAGAACGCTATGGCTACACCTTC.

The chain joins TRBV28 to TRBJ2-5, with 9 nucleotides matching TRBD2. Germline CDR1 reads MDHEN; CDR2 reads SYDVKM. The CDR3 is 14 residues long. Trimming removed 7 bases from V and 2 bases from J; junction bases left unmatched: 5. As DNA, the CDR3 is TGTGCCAGCACTTTGGCGGGGGGGCAAGAGACCCAGTACTTC. Protein sequence: CASTLAGGQETQYF.

This clonotype came up many times. The J gene is TRBJ2-1, the V gene TRBV5-4; D call uncertain. Trimming took off 3 bases at V and 0 bases at J, with 10 bases between the two ends. The CDR3 length is 15 residues. Germline V gene sequence: CDR1 SGHNT, CDR2 YYREEE (reference sequence). This CDR3 reads CASSSRQSSYNEQFF. The DNA of the CDR3 is TGTGCCAGCAGCTCCCGTCAGAGCTCCTACAATGAGCAGTTCTTC.

This clonotype was observed at least ten times. The CDR3 nucleotides read TGTGCCAGCAGGGACGGAAACACTGAAGCTTTCTTT. It translates to CASRDGNTEAFF. J is TRBJ1-1 and V is TRBV28; D uncertain. Trimming stripped 6 bases from V and 2 bases from J, with 7 bases between. The CDR3 covers 12 residues. The V gene's germline CDR1 is MDHEN and CDR2 SYDVKM. Looking up the rest from reference TRBV28 and TRBJ1-1 gives the full variable domain: DVKVTQSSRYLVKRTGEKVFLECVQDMDHENMFWYRQDPGLGLRLIYFSYDVKMKEKGDIPEGYSVSREKKERFSLILESASTNQTSMYLCASRDGNTEAFFGQGTRLTVV.